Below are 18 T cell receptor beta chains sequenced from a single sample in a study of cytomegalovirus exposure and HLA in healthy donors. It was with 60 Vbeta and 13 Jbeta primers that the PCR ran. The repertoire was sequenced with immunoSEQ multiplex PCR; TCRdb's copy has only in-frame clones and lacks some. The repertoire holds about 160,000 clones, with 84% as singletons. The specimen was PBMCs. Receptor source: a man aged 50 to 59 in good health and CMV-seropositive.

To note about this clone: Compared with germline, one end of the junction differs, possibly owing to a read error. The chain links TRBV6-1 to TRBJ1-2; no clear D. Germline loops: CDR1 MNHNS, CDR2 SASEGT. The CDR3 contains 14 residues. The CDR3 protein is CASRERASFYGYTF. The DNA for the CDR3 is TGTGCCAGCCGTGAGAGGGCTAGCTTCTATGGCTACACCTTC.

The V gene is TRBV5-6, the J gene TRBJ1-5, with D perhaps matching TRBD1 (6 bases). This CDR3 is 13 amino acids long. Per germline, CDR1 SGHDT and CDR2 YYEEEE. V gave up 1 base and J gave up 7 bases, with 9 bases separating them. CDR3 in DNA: TGTGCCAGCAGCTTGACCAGGGGACAGCCCCAGCATTTT. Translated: CASSLTRGQPQHF.

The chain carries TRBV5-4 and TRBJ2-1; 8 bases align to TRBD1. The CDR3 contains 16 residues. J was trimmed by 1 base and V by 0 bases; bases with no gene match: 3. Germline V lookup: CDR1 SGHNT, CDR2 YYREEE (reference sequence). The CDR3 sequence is CASSLAGTGSYNEQFF. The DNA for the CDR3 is TGTGCCAGCAGCTTGGCCGGGACAGGATCCTACAATGAGCAGTTCTTC.

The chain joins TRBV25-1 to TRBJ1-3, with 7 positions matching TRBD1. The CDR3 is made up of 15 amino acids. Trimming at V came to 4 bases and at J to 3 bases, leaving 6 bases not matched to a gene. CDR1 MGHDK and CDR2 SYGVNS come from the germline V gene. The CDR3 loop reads CASSAQGKGGNTIYF. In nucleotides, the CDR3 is TGTGCCAGCAGTGCACAGGGGAAGGGTGGAAACACCATATATTTT.

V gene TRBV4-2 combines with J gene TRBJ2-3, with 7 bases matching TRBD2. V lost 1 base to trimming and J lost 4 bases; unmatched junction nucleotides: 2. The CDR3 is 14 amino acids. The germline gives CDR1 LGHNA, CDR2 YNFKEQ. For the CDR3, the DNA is TGTGCCAGCAGCCAAGCGGGAGGAGCAGATACGCAGTATTTT. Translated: CASSQAGGADTQYF.

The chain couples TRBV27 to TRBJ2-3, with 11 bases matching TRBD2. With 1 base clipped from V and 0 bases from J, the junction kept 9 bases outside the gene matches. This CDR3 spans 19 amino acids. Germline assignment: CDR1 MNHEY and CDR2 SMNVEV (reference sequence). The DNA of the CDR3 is TGTGCCAGCAGTTTATTCCGGCTAGCGGGAGGCCCTAGCACAGATACGCAGTATTTT. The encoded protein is CASSLFRLAGGPSTDTQYF.

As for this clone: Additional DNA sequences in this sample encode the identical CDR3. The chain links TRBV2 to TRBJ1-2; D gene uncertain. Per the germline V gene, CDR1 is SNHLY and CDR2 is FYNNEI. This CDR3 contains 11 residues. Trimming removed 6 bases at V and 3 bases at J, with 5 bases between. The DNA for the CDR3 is TGTGCCAGCAGACGGGACTATGGCTACACCTTC. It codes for CASRRDYGYTF. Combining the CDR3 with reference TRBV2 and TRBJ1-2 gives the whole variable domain EPEVTQTPSHQVTQMGQEVILRCVPISNHLYFYWYRQILGQKVEFLVSFYNNEISEKSEIFDDQFSVERPDGSNFTLKIRSTKLEDSAMYFCASRRDYGYTFGSGTRLTVV.

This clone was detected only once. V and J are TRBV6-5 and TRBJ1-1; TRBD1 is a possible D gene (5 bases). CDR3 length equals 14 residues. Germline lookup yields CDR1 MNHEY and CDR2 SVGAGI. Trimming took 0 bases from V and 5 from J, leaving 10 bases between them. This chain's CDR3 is CASSYSSQGTEAFF. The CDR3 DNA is TGTGCCAGCAGTTACTCGTCTCAGGGAACTGAAGCTTTCTTT.

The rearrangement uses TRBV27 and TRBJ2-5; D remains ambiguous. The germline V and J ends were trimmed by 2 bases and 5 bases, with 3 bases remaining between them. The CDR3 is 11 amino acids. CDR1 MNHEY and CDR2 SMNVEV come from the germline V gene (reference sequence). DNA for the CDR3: TGTGCCAGCAGTTTAGGCGAGACCCAGTACTTC. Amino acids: CASSLGETQYF.

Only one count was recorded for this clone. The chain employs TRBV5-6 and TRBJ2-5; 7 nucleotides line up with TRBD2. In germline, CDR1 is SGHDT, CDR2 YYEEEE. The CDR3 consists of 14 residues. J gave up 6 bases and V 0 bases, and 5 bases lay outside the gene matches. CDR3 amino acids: CASSLVLAEQTQYF. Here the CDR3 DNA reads TGTGCCAGCAGCTTGGTGCTAGCGGAGCAGACCCAGTACTTC.

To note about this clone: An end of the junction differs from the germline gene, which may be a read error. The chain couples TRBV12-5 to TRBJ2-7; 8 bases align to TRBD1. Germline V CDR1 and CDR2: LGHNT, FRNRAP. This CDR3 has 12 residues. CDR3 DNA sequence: TGTGCTTGCTCGGGACAGGATGCTGCCGAGAACTTC. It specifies CACSGQDAAENF.

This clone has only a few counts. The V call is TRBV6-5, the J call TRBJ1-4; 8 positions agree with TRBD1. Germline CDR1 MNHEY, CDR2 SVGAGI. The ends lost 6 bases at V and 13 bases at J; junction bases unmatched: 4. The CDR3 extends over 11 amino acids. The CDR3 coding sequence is TGTGCCAGCAGCGACAGGGGTAGACTGTTTTTT. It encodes CASSDRGRLFF.

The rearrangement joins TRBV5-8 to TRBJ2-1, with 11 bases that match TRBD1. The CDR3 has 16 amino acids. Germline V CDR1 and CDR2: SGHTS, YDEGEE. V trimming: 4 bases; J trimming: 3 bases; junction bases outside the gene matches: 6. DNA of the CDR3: TGTGCCAGCAGCCTTGGACAGGGGGCGGACTACAATGAGCAGTTCTTC. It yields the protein CASSLGQGADYNEQFF.

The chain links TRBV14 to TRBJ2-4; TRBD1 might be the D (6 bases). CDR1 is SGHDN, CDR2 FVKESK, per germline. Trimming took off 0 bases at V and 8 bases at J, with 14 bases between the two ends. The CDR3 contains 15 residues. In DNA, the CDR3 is TGTGCCAGCAGCCAAGATGTTCAAGGGGGAGACATTCAGTACTTC. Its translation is CASSQDVQGGDIQYF.

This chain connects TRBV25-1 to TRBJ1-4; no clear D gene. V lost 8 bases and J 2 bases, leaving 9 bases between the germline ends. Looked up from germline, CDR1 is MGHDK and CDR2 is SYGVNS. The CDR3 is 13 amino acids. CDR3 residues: CASLAGTNEKLFF. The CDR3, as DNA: TGTGCCAGCTTAGCGGGGACTAATGAAAAACTGTTTTTT.

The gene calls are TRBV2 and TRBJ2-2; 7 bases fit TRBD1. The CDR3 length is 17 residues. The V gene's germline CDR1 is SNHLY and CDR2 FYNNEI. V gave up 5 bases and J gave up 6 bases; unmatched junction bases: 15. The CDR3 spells CASSRNGPGQRPGELFF. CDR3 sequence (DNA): TGTGCCAGCAGTAGAAACGGTCCGGGACAGAGGCCCGGGGAGCTGTTTTTT.

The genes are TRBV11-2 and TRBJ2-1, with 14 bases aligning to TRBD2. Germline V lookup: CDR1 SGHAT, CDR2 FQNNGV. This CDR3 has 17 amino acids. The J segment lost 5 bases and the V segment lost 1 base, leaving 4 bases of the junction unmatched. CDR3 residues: CASSLGTGLAGDNEQFF. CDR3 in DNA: TGTGCCAGCAGCTTAGGGACGGGACTAGCGGGAGACAATGAGCAGTTCTTC.

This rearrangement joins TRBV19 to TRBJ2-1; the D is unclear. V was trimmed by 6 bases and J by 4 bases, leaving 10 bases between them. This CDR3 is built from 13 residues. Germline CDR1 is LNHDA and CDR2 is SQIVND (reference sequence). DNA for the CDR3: TGTGCCAGTAGAAGCGACGATTACAATGAGCAGTTCTTC. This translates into CASRSDDYNEQFF.